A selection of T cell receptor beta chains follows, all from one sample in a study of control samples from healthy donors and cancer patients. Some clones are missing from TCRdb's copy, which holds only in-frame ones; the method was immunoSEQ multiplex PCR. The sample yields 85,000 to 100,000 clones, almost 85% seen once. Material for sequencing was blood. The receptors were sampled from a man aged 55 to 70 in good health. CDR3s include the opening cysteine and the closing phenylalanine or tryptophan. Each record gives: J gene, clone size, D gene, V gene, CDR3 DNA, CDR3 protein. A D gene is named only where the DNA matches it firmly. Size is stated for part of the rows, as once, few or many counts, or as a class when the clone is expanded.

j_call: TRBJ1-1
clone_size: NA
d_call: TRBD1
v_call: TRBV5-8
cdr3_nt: TGTGCCAGCAGCTTGGTTAGGACAGGGGGTCGGGCTTTCTTT
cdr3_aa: CASSLVRTGGRAFF

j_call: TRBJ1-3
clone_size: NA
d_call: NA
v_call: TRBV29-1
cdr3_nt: TGCAGCGTTCTTCCCCTCTCTGGAAACACCATATATTTT
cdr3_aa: CSVLPLSGNTIYF

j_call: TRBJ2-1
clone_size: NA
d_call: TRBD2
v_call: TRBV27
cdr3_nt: TGTGCCAGTCGACTAGCGGGAGGGCAAAGCTTCAATGAGCAGTTCTTC
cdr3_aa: CASRLAGGQSFNEQFF

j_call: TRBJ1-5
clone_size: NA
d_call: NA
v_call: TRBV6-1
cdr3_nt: TGTGCCAGCAGTGAAGAGGTCTCTGCCAGGGCGCGCCAGCCCCAGCATTTT
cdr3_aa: CASSEEVSARARQPQHF

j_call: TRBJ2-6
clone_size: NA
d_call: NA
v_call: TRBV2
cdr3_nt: TGTGCCAGACACACAGGGACCGGGGCCAACGTCCTGACTTTC
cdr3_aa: CARHTGTGANVLTF

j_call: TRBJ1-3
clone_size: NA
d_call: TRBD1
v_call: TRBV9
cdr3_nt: TGTGCCAGCAGTGAACAGGGGGCTGGAAACACCATATATTTT
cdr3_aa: CASSEQGAGNTIYF

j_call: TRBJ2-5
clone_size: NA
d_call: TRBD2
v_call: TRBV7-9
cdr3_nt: TGTGCCAGCAGCTCGCCCCGACTAGCGGGGGGGCAAAAGACCCAGTACTTC
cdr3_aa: CASSSPRLAGGQKTQYF

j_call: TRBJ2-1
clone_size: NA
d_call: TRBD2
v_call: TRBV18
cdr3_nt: TGTGCCAGCTCACCAGCCCAACTGACTAGCGGGAGAGGACGTACGTTGGGCGACAATGAGCAGTTCTTC
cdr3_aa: CASSPAQLTSGRGRTLGDNEQFF

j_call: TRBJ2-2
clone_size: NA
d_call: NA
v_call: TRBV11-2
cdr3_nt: TGTGCCAGCAGCTTAGATTTCACGTCCGGGGAGCTGTTTTTT
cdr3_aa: CASSLDFTSGELFF

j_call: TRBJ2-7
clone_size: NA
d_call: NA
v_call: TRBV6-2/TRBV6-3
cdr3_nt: TGTGCCAGCAGTGCCACAGGGAGGGCCACCCGCGAGCAGTACTTC
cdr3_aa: CASSATGRATREQYF

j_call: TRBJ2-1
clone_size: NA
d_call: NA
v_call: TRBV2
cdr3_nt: TGTGCCAGCACCCCGCTAGTTGGTGAGCAGTTCTTC
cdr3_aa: CASTPLVGEQFF

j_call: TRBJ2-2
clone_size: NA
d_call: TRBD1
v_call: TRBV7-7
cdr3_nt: TGTGCTAGCAGCGCCGACAGGGGGACCGGGGAGCTGTTTTTT
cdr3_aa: CASSADRGTGELFF

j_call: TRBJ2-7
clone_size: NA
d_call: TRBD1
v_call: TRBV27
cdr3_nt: TGTGCCAGCAGACGATCGGGACAGGGATACGAGCAGTACTTC
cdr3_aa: CASRRSGQGYEQYF

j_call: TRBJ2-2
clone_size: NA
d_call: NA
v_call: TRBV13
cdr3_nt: TGTGCCAGCAGCTACGGGACCGGCGGGGAGCTGTTTTTT
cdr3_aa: CASSYGTGGELFF

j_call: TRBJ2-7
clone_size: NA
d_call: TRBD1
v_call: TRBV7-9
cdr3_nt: TGTGCCAGCAGCTCCCCAAGACAGGGCTTGCGGTACGAGCAGTACTTC
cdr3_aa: CASSSPRQGLRYEQYF

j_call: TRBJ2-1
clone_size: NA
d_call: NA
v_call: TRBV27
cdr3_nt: TGTGCCAGCAGTTTAATGGGGTCTGAGCAGTTCTTC
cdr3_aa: CASSLMGSEQFF

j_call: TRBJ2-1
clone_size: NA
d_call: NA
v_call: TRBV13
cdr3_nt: TGTGCCAGCAGCTTAGGTAGCACCCGCGATGAGCAGTTCTTC
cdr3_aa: CASSLGSTRDEQFF

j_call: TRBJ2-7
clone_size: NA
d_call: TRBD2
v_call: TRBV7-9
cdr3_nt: TGTGCCAGCAGCCAGGGACTAGCGGGGATGCTACGCGAGCAGTACTTC
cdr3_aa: CASSQGLAGMLREQYF

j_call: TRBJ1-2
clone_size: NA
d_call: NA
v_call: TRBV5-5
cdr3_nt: TGTGCCAGCAGCTTAGATTGGGGCTACACCTTC
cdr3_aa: CASSLDWGYTF

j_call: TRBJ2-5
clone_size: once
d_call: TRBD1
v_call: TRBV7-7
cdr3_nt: TGTGCCAGCAGCCCTCCGGGACAGCCGAGCGAAGAGACCCAGTACTTC
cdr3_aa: CASSPPGQPSEETQYF

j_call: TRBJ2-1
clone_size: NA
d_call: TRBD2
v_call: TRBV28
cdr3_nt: TGTGCCAGCAGGTCAGCGGGGACCTACAATGAGCAGTTCTTC
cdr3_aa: CASRSAGTYNEQFF

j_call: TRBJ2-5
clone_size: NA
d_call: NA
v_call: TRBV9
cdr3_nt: TGTGCCAGCAGCGTACCATCCCGGGGTCCCATGGGGGAGACCCAGTACTTC
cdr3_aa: CASSVPSRGPMGETQYF

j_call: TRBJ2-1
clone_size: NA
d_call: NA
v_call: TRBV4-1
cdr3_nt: TGCGCCAGCAGCCAAGATGCAGGGCTCTACAATGAGCAGTTCTTC
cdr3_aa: CASSQDAGLYNEQFF

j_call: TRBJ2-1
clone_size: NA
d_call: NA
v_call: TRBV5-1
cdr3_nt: TGCGCCAGCAGTCTGAAAAAGAACAATGAGCAGTTCTTC
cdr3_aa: CASSLKKNNEQFF

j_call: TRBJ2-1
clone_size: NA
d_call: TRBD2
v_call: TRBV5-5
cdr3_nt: TGTGCCAGCAGCTGGGTGACTAGCGGGAGCTTATCCTACAATGAGCAGTTCTTC
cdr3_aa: CASSWVTSGSLSYNEQFF

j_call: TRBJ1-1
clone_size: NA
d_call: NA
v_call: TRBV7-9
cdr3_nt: TGTGCCAGCCTGCTCGGGGGGCGGACTGAAGCTTTCTTT
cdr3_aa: CASLLGGRTEAFF

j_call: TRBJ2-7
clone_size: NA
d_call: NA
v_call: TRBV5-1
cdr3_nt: TGCGCCAGCAGCCTGATGGGGGGCCTCTCCTACGAGCAGTACTTC
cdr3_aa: CASSLMGGLSYEQYF

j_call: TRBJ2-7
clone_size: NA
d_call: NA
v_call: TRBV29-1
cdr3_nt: TGCAGCGTTGGAAGGGGACGCTACGAGCAGTACTTC
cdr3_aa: CSVGRGRYEQYF

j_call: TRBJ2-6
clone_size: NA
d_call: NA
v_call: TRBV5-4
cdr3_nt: TGTGCCAGCAGCTTGGACAGGCACTCTGGGGCCAACGTCCTGACTTTC
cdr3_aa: CASSLDRHSGANVLTF

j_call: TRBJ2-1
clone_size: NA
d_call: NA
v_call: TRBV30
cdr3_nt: TGTGCCTGGTCCGGGAGAGGGGTCAATGAGCAGTTCTTC
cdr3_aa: CAWSGRGVNEQFF

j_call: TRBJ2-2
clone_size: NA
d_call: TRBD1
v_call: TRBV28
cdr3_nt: TGTGCCAGCAGACAGGGGAACGGGGAGCTGTTTTTT
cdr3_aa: CASRQGNGELFF

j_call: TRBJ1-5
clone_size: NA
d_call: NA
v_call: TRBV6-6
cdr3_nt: TGTGCCACCGTAGAGGGAAATAGCAATCAGCCCCAGCATTTT
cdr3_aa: CATVEGNSNQPQHF

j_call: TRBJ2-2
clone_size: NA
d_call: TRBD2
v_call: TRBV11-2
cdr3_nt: TGTGCCAGTCGCCGCCCGGGACTAGCGGGAGGAAGGACCGGGGAGCTGTTTTTT
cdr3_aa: CASRRPGLAGGRTGELFF

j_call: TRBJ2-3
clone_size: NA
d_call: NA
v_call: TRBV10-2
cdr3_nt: TGCGCCAGCAGTGAACGAAGGACAGATACGCAGTATTTT
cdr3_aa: CASSERRTDTQYF

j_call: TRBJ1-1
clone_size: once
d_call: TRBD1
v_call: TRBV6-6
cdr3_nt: TGTGCCAGCAGGACCTTACAGGGGGGCACTGAAGCTTTCTTT
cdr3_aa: CASRTLQGGTEAFF

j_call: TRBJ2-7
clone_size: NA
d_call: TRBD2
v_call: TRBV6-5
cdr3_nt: TGTGCCAGCAGGTCAGCGGGAGGGCCCTACGAGCAGTACTTC
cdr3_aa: CASRSAGGPYEQYF

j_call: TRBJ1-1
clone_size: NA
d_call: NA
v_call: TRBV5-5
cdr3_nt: TGTGCCAGCAGCTTTCTGGGGCTTGAAGGGTCTGAAGCTTTCTTT
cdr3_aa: CASSFLGLEGSEAFF

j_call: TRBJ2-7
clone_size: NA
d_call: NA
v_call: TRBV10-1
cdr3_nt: TGCGCCAGCAGTGAGTCTGCCTACGAGCAGTACTTC
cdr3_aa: CASSESAYEQYF

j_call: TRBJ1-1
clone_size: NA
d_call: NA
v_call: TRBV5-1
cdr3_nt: TGCGCCAGCAGCTTGGTTCAGGGGCCGGCTGAAGCTTTCTTT
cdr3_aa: CASSLVQGPAEAFF

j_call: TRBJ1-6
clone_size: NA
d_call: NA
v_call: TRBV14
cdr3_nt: TGTGCCAGCAGCCAAGGACAGTTTAATTCACCCCTCCACTTT
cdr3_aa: CASSQGQFNSPLHF

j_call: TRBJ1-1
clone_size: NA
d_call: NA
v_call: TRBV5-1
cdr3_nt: TGCGCCAGCAGCTTGTCGGCAGGGAACACTGAAGCTTTCTTT
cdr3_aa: CASSLSAGNTEAFF